This passage covers 30 T cell receptor beta chains from one sample sequenced in a study of siplizumab effects on memory and regulatory T cells. The table came from immunoSEQ multiplex PCR; TCRdb's copy has only in-frame clones and leaves some out. The sample contains 100,000 or so clones, about 91% of which appear only once. The source material was CD4+ T cells sorted from blood. The receptor source for this set is a human donor in good health. Some clones in this sample may be carry-over from other donors' samples.

The CDR3 nucleotides read TGCAGTGCTAGCCGGATGGATGAGCAGTTCTTC. Its translation: CSASRMDEQFF. The J gene is TRBJ2-1, the V gene TRBV20-1; no clear D gene. Looked up from germline, CDR1 is DFQATT and CDR2 is SNEGSKA (reference sequence). The CDR3 sequence is 11 residues long. V was pared by 3 bases and J by 8 bases, with 8 bases between.

This chain connects TRBV19 to TRBJ2-1; TRBD1 aligns across 9 bases. Germline trimming cut 3 bases from V and 7 bases from J; bases unmatched to any gene: 4. The V gene's germline CDR1 is LNHDA and CDR2 SQIVND (reference sequence). This CDR3 region has 14 residues. The CDR3 sequence is CASSITGGLNEQFF. The CDR3 DNA is TGTGCCAGTAGTATTACAGGGGGCTTAAATGAGCAGTTCTTC.

DNA for the CDR3: TGTGCCAGCAGCTATGGTATAACTGAAGCTTTCTTT. Its translation: CASSYGITEAFF. This rearrangement joins TRBV7-2 to TRBJ1-1, with D unresolved. CDR1 is SGHTA, CDR2 FQGNSA, per germline. This CDR3 spans 12 amino acids. V was shortened by 4 bases and J by 5 bases, with 8 bases between the two germline ends.

The V and J genes are TRBV7-2 and TRBJ2-5, with 9 bases lining up with TRBD1. The CDR3 has 16 amino acids. CDR1 is SGHTA and CDR2 is FQGNSA in the germline V gene. The V and J ends lost 6 bases and 7 bases, in that order; junction bases with no gene match: 15. The CDR3 DNA follows: TGTGCCAGCAGACCAGGGGGACAGGGCCTGATGGGGACCCAGTACTTC. It encodes CASRPGGQGLMGTQYF.

The CDR3 region has the DNA TGCAGCGTTAATCTAGCGGGAACCTCAGCCTACGAGCAGTACTTC. Translated: CSVNLAGTSAYEQYF. The V call is TRBV29-1, the J call TRBJ2-7, with 9 bases matching TRBD2. V trimming: 5 bases; J trimming: 2 bases; junction bases outside the gene matches: 10. Germline CDR1 reads SQVTM; CDR2 reads ANQGSEA. This CDR3 has 15 residues.

The chain couples TRBV7-8 to TRBJ2-1, with 8 nucleotides matching TRBD2. V shed 6 bases, J shed 2 bases, and the junction held 6 bases outside the gene matches. The CDR3 loop spans 15 amino acids. The germline gives CDR1 SGHVS, CDR2 FQNEAQ. The CDR3 is CASSFREGPYNEQFF. DNA of the CDR3: TGTGCCAGCAGTTTTCGGGAGGGCCCCTACAATGAGCAGTTCTTC.

The V and J genes are TRBV7-2 and TRBJ2-3, with D uncertain. The CDR3 spans 14 residues. V was trimmed by 1 base and J by 0 bases, leaving 5 bases between them. CDR1 is SGHTA, CDR2 FQGNSA, per germline. CDR3 amino acids: CASSLDLSTDTQYF. The CDR3 DNA is TGTGCCAGCAGCTTAGACCTTAGCACAGATACGCAGTATTTT.

The gene calls are TRBV5-1 and TRBJ1-3; a possible D gene is TRBD1 (6 bases). This CDR3 has 15 amino acids. Trimming cost V 1 base and J 1 base, with 9 bases left between them. Germline V lookup: CDR1 SGHRS, CDR2 YFSETQ. The DNA for the CDR3 is TGCGCCAGCAGCTTGCCAGGGGCTTCTGGAAACACCATATATTTT. As protein: CASSLPGASGNTIYF. Combining the CDR3 with reference TRBV5-1 and TRBJ1-3 gives the whole variable domain KAGVTQTPRYLIKTRGQQVTLSCSPISGHRSVSWYQQTPGQGLQFLFEYFSETQRNKGNFPGRFSGRQFSNSRSEMNVSTLELGDSALYLCASSLPGASGNTIYFGEGSWLTVV.

The gene calls are TRBV10-1 and TRBJ2-2, with TRBD2 as a possible D gene (5 bases). The CDR3 consists of 14 residues. The germline V gene has CDR1 WNHNN and CDR2 SYGVQD (reference sequence). V was trimmed by 4 bases and J by 5 bases, leaving 11 bases between them. The CDR3, as DNA: TGCGCCAGCAGTGCCGGAGGAAATACCGGGGAGCTGTTTTTT. Its translation is CASSAGGNTGELFF.

Written as DNA, the CDR3 is TGTGCCACATCTTGGAGCGTCCAGAGCAATCAGCCCCAGCATTTT. As protein: CATSWSVQSNQPQHF. J is TRBJ1-5 and V is TRBV19; D ambiguous. The CDR3 sequence is 15 residues long. Trimming stripped 10 bases from V and 1 base from J, with 17 bases between. CDR1 LNHDA and CDR2 SQIVND come from the germline V gene (reference sequence).

The rearrangement uses TRBV7-9 and TRBJ1-3, with D perhaps matching TRBD1 (5 bases). Per germline, CDR1 SEHNR and CDR2 FQNEAQ (reference sequence). Trimming shortened V by 7 bases and J by 0 bases, and 10 bases separated the two germline ends. This CDR3 comprises 14 residues. The DNA of the CDR3 is TGTGCCAGCATACGGGGGGACTCTGGAAACACCATATATTTT. Residues: CASIRGDSGNTIYF.

There are a few counts of this clone. The rearrangement joins TRBV5-6 to TRBJ2-1, with TRBD1 as a possible D gene (6 bases). The CDR3 consists of 14 residues. Germline V gene data show CDR1 as SGHDT and CDR2 as YYEEEE. The V gene lost 5 bases and the J gene lost 5 bases, with 14 bases spanning the gap. The CDR3 region has the DNA TGTGCCAGCAGTAGCTACGACAGGAACAATGAGCAGTTCTTC. Protein product: CASSSYDRNNEQFF.

The gene calls are TRBV28 and TRBJ2-5, with TRBD1 as a possible D gene (6 bases). CDR1 is MDHEN and CDR2 is SYDVKM in the germline V gene. V was clipped by 6 bases and J by 1 base, with 15 bases between them. CDR3 length: 15 amino acids. The CDR3 loop reads CASSVTGHPQETQYF. The CDR3 region has the DNA TGTGCCAGCAGCGTGACGGGACACCCCCAAGAGACCCAGTACTTC. Supplemented by reference TRBV28 and TRBJ2-5, the full variable domain reads DVKVTQSSRYLVKRTGEKVFLECVQDMDHENMFWYRQDPGLGLRLIYFSYDVKMKEKGDIPEGYSVSREKKERFSLILESASTNQTSMYLCASSVTGHPQETQYFGPGTRLLVL.

The chain couples TRBV11-3 to TRBJ2-1; D remains ambiguous. Trimming removed 0 bases at V and 8 bases at J, with 11 bases between. Germline V CDR1 and CDR2: SGHNT, YENEEA. CDR3 length: 14 amino acids. In DNA, the CDR3 is TGTGCCAGCAGCTTAGATCTGCGGAACGATGAGCAGTTCTTC. Its translation is CASSLDLRNDEQFF.

The rearrangement uses TRBV19 and TRBJ1-4; the match to TRBD1 covers 10 bases. From germline, CDR1 is LNHDA and CDR2 SQIVND (reference sequence). The CDR3 sequence is 14 residues long. Trimming removed 6 bases from V and 5 bases from J; junction bases left unmatched: 3. CDR3 coding DNA: TGTGCCAGTAGGAAGGACAGGGGGAATGAAAAACTGTTTTTT. Residues: CASRKDRGNEKLFF.

The chain recombines TRBV21-1 with TRBJ2-2; the tabulated D call, TRBD2, remains unverified against the DNA. TRBV21-1 is a pseudogene segment. The CDR3 is 17 amino acids. DNA of the CDR3: TGTGCCAGCAGCGCCCCCAGCGCATCGAGGAACACCGGGGAGCTGTTTTTT. It specifies CASSAPSASRNTGELFF.

About this clone itself: One junction end does not reproduce the germline sequence, and a read error may be involved. This chain joins TRBV7-7 and TRBJ2-2; a weak D match, TRBD1 (6 bases). The CDR3 contains 20 residues. CDR1 is SSHAT and CDR2 is FNYEAQ in the germline V gene (reference sequence). The CDR3 DNA is TGTGCTAGCAGCTTATGGGGGCTTTTAATGGCAGTAAGACACACCGGGGAGCTGTTTTTT. As protein: CASSLWGLLMAVRHTGELFF.

The chain combines TRBV19 with TRBJ2-1, with no clear D. Germline CDR1 reads LNHDA; CDR2 reads SQIVND (reference sequence). This CDR3 contains 14 residues. V was trimmed by 6 bases and J by 6 bases, leaving 15 bases between them. The CDR3: CASRRAAQVNEQFF. In DNA, the CDR3 is TGTGCCAGTAGACGGGCGGCCCAAGTCAATGAGCAGTTCTTC.

The chain recombines TRBV14 with TRBJ2-1, with TRBD2 matching over 7 bases. Trimming at V came to 8 bases and at J to 1 base, leaving 14 bases not matched to a gene. The CDR3 consists of 17 residues. Germline values: CDR1 SGHDN, CDR2 FVKESK. The CDR3 sequence: CASGSIQAGVSYNEQFF. CDR3 nucleotides: TGTGCCAGCGGGAGTATTCAGGCGGGAGTGTCCTACAATGAGCAGTTCTTC.

Regarding this clone: At the DNA level, this CDR3 is encoded by other sequences in the same sample as well. V gene TRBV19 combines with J gene TRBJ1-1; no firm D call. The V end lost 8 bases, the J end lost 1 base, and 2 bases lay between the germline ends. CDR3 length: 10 amino acids. Germline CDR1 and CDR2: LNHDA and SQIVND (reference sequence). This CDR3 reads CASGNTEAFF. CDR3 nucleotide sequence: TGTGCCAGTGGGAACACTGAAGCTTTCTTT.

Only one count was recorded for this clone. This sequence joins TRBV11-3 and TRBJ2-1, with D possibly TRBD2 on 5 matching bases. In germline, CDR1 is SGHNT, CDR2 YENEEA. V was clipped by 5 bases and J by 5 bases, with 16 bases between them. The CDR3 runs to 15 residues. The CDR3 protein is CASSEDWTTNNEQFF. CDR3 nucleotide sequence: TGTGCCAGCAGCGAAGACTGGACGACTAACAATGAGCAGTTCTTC.

This sequence joins TRBV6-1 and TRBJ1-2; 7 positions agree with TRBD1. Germline CDR1 reads MNHNS; CDR2 reads SASEGT. Trimming removed 10 bases from V and 1 base from J; junction bases left unmatched: 6. The CDR3 is 13 amino acids. The CDR3 coding sequence is TGTGCCACCCGAGACAGGGTTAACTATGGCTACACCTTC. It specifies CATRDRVNYGYTF.

This clone was counted a few times. The genes are TRBV4-1 and TRBJ2-1; 7 nucleotides match TRBD2. CDR1 MGHRA and CDR2 YSYEKL come from the germline V gene. The CDR3 has 17 residues. V shed 1 base, J shed 9 bases, and the junction held 15 bases outside the gene matches. The CDR3 is CASSQVERGRAGTEQFF. CDR3 DNA sequence: TGCGCCAGCAGCCAAGTAGAGCGCGGGAGAGCCGGGACTGAGCAGTTCTTC.

This sequence joins TRBV15 and TRBJ2-1, with no clear D. Germline values: CDR1 LNHNV, CDR2 YYDKDF (reference sequence). The CDR3 has 17 residues. V was trimmed by 0 bases and J by 5 bases, leaving 17 bases between them. The CDR3 DNA is TGTGCCACCAGCAGAGAGCGCCTATTGTCCCCGGACAATGAGCAGTTCTTC. Its translation: CATSRERLLSPDNEQFF.

This clone was detected a few times. The V and J genes are TRBV14 and TRBJ1-1, with D unresolved. V dropped 2 bases and J dropped 5 bases, with 9 bases sitting between them. The CDR3 runs 13 residues. Germline V CDR1 and CDR2: SGHDN, FVKESK. The CDR3 protein is CASSQSTRTEAFF. The CDR3 DNA follows: TGTGCCAGCAGCCAATCGACACGGACTGAAGCTTTCTTT.

The rearrangement links TRBV7-9 to TRBJ2-2; TRBD2 agrees at 9 bases. Germline V gives CDR1 SEHNR, CDR2 FQNEAQ (reference sequence). V dropped 5 bases and J dropped 2; count of bases not matched to a gene: 9. This CDR3 is 17 amino acids long. The CDR3 loop is CASSPGPAGGNTGELFF. DNA of the CDR3: TGTGCCAGCAGCCCAGGGCCAGCGGGAGGAAACACCGGGGAGCTGTTTTTT.

The gene calls are TRBV5-1 and TRBJ1-2; D is ambiguous. Germline assignment: CDR1 SGHRS and CDR2 YFSETQ. With 2 bases removed from V and 4 bases from J, the gap between germline ends came to 9 bases. The CDR3 loop spans 13 amino acids. The CDR3 nucleotides read TGCGCCAGCAGCTTTAACACAGTCTATGGCTACACCTTC. It specifies CASSFNTVYGYTF. The complete variable domain, with remaining parts taken from reference TRBV5-1 and TRBJ1-2, reads KAGVTQTPRYLIKTRGQQVTLSCSPISGHRSVSWYQQTPGQGLQFLFEYFSETQRNKGNFPGRFSGRQFSNSRSEMNVSTLELGDSALYLCASSFNTVYGYTFGSGTRLTVV.

The chain links TRBV19 to TRBJ2-1; D uncertain. The CDR3 loop spans 13 amino acids. Germline V gene lookup returns CDR1 LNHDA and CDR2 SQIVND (reference sequence). The V gene lost 5 bases and the J gene lost 3 bases, with 8 bases spanning the gap. CDR3 in DNA: TGTGCCAGTAGTCCGTTACTCTACAATGAGCAGTTCTTC. Translating gives CASSPLLYNEQFF.

The genes are TRBV5-1 and TRBJ2-5; 12 bases line up with TRBD1. CDR1 and CDR2 from the germline V gene are SGHRS and YFSETQ. With 6 bases clipped from V and 7 bases from J, the junction kept 13 bases outside the gene matches. This CDR3 is built from 16 residues. The CDR3 DNA reads as TGCGCCAGCACGGCCTGGGGACAGGGGGCTTTGGGGACCCAGTACTTC. This sequence encodes CASTAWGQGALGTQYF.

J is TRBJ2-5 and V is TRBV7-2; 8 bases align to TRBD1. This CDR3 spans 14 amino acids. Germline assignment: CDR1 SGHTA and CDR2 FQGNSA. V was clipped by 5 bases and J by 5 bases; unmatched bases: 7. CDR3 residues: CASSQGPGGETQYF. The CDR3 region has the DNA TGTGCCAGCAGCCAGGGCCCAGGGGGCGAGACCCAGTACTTC. Based on the CDR3 plus reference TRBV7-2 and TRBJ2-5, the full variable domain is GAGVSQSPSNKVTEKGKDVELRCDPISGHTALYWYRQSLGQGLEFLIYFQGNSAPDKSGLPSDRFSAERTGGSVSTLTIQRTQQEDSAVYLCASSQGPGGETQYFGPGTRLLVL.